The 3 T cell receptor beta chains listed next were all sequenced from one sample in a study of T cells in Graves' hyperthyroidism and ophthalmopathy. The investigators amplified TCR beta CDR3 regions from RNA transcripts. With the HTBI primer set, the TCR CDR3 went through a first round of RT-PCR. In TCRdb, the multiplex PCR reads were re-called with MiXCR into one record per CDR3 protein. This table has about 380,000 distinct CDR3 sequences, about 13% appearing once. The sample comprised blood. These receptors originate from a man aged 25 to 40 with Graves' hyperthyroidism that later progressed to Graves' ophthalmopathy.

The count of this clonotype is one. The DNA of the CDR3 is TGTGCCAGCAGCCAAGGGAGACAGATTCAAGAGACCCAGTACTTC. Its protein product is CASSQGRQIQETQYF. The V gene is TRBV3-1, the J gene TRBJ2-5; D may be TRBD1 (5 bases). The CDR3 is made up of 15 amino acids. The V end lost 1 base, the J end lost 2 bases, and 11 bases lay between the germline ends. The germline V gene encodes CDR1 LGHDT and CDR2 YNNKEL (reference sequence).

Worth noting for this clonotype: A much larger clone lies one base from this, so it may be a read error. J is TRBJ2-7 and V is TRBV30; D is undetermined. Germline CDR1 reads GTSNPN; CDR2 reads SVGIG (reference sequence). The CDR3 length is 12 residues. The DNA of the CDR3 is TGTGCCTGGAGTTCCAGCTCCTACGGGCAGTACTTC. It specifies CAWSSSSYGQYF.

In its sample, this clonotype was seen many times. This chain uses TRBV30 with TRBJ1-2, with a possible D match to TRBD1 (5 bases). CDR1 and CDR2 (germline): GTSNPN, SVGIG (reference sequence). The V end lost 0 bases, the J end lost 7 bases, and 6 bases lay between the germline ends. The CDR3 spans 11 residues. The CDR3 region has the DNA TGTGCCTGGAGTGTCGGGGGTGGCTACACCTTC. It codes for CAWSVGGGYTF.